The 19 T cell receptor beta chains in this list originate from one sample, sequenced in a study of T cells in Graves' hyperthyroidism and ophthalmopathy. Using RNA transcripts as the source, TCR beta CDR3 regions were amplified. The TCR CDR3 first-round RT-PCR relied on the HTBI primer set. TCRdb passed the multiplex PCR reads through MiXCR, listing each CDR3 protein once. Counted here are a few hundred thousand distinct CDR3 sequences, under 60% occurring once; the ten biggest clones make up more than 7%. The sequenced sample consisted of peripheral blood or thyroid tissue (not recorded which). The receptor source for this set is a woman younger than 35 with Graves' hyperthyroidism.

The V call is TRBV5-1, the J call TRBJ1-4, with D maybe TRBD1 (6 bases). Looked up from germline, CDR1 is SGHRS and CDR2 is YFSETQ. CDR3 length: 16 residues. Trimming shortened V by 0 bases and J by 4 bases, and 13 bases separated the two germline ends. The CDR3 region has the DNA TGCGCCAGCAGCTTGGTGTGGGGGCGTGGTAATGAAAAACTGTTTTTT. This translates into CASSLVWGRGNEKLFF.

This clonotype has a count of ten or more. V is TRBV6-5 and J is TRBJ2-7; perhaps TRBD2 as D (5 bases). CDR3 size: 13 residues. CDR1 and CDR2 (germline): MNHEY, SVGAGI. V was clipped by 8 bases and J by 4 bases, with 15 bases between them. The CDR3 protein is CASARERGYEQYF. DNA of the CDR3: TGTGCCAGCGCCCGCGAACGGGGTTACGAGCAGTACTTC.

The chain combines TRBV27 with TRBJ1-2; maybe TRBD1 (6 bases). This CDR3 comprises 13 residues. The germline gives CDR1 MNHEY, CDR2 SMNVEV (reference sequence). Trimming cost V 5 bases and J 4 bases, with 11 bases left between them. The CDR3 sequence: CASSRRGTYGYTF. CDR3 nucleotide sequence: TGTGCCAGCAGTAGAAGGGGGACCTATGGCTACACCTTC.

This clonotype was detected ten times or more. The V call is TRBV25-1, the J call TRBJ1-5; possible D gene TRBD1, 5 bases. This CDR3 spans 13 amino acids. Germline assignment: CDR1 MGHDK and CDR2 SYGVNS. V was cut by 3 bases and J by 8 bases, with 11 bases left in between. CDR3 loop: CASSDGTREPQHF. DNA for the CDR3: TGTGCCAGCAGTGACGGGACCAGGGAGCCCCAGCATTTT.

The CDR3, as DNA: TGTGCCAGCAGCCCGCTGACAGCAACGAACACTGAAGCTTTCTTT. Translation gives CASSPLTATNTEAFF. The J gene is TRBJ1-1, the V gene TRBV13, with D possibly being TRBD1 (5 bases). The CDR3 spans 15 residues. V was shortened by 5 bases and J by 1 base, with 14 bases between the two germline ends. Germline values: CDR1 PRHDT, CDR2 FYEKMQ (reference sequence).

The table lists this clonotype with a few counts. V gene TRBV20-1 combines with J gene TRBJ2-1, with D hard to call. Germline assignment: CDR1 DFQATT and CDR2 SNEGSKA (reference sequence). The CDR3 consists of 11 residues. Trimming stripped 6 bases from V and 10 bases from J, with 13 bases between. CDR3 loop: CSALTVAEQFF. CDR3 coding DNA: TGCAGTGCCCTAACGGTCGCGGAGCAGTTCTTC.

This clonotype was counted between two and nine times. The rearrangement links TRBV2 to TRBJ2-2, with a weak D call TRBD2 (6 bases). Trimming stripped 6 bases from V and 6 bases from J, with 11 bases between. CDR3 length: 13 residues. CDR1 is SNHLY, CDR2 FYNNEI, per germline. CDR3 residues: CASSPGSPGELFF. CDR3 bases: TGTGCCAGCAGCCCCGGGAGTCCCGGGGAGCTGTTTTTT.

The genes are TRBV7-9 and TRBJ2-7; 8 bases align to TRBD2. V lost 0 bases to trimming and J lost 9 bases; unmatched junction nucleotides: 13. Germline V gene lookup returns CDR1 SEHNR and CDR2 FQNEAQ (reference sequence). The CDR3 runs to 16 residues. The CDR3 sequence: CASSLAPGGRSVGQYF. CDR3 sequence (DNA): TGTGCCAGCAGCTTAGCCCCGGGCGGGAGGAGTGTGGGGCAGTACTTC.

V and J are TRBV9 and TRBJ1-1; 7 positions match TRBD1. Germline V gene sequence: CDR1 SGDLS, CDR2 YYNGEE. The trim removed 0 bases at V and 3 bases at J, leaving 5 bases unmatched. The CDR3 runs 15 residues. The chain's CDR3 is CASSVETGRDTEAFF. The CDR3 DNA follows: TGTGCCAGCAGCGTAGAGACAGGGAGGGACACTGAAGCTTTCTTT.

The rearrangement joins TRBV2 to TRBJ2-4; a weak D match, TRBD2 (6 bases). CDR3 length: 14 amino acids. Germline values: CDR1 SNHLY, CDR2 FYNNEI. The germline V and J ends were trimmed by 7 bases and 0 bases, with 10 bases remaining between them. This CDR3 is CASIPGLAKNIQYF. The CDR3, as DNA: TGTGCCAGCATCCCGGGACTAGCCAAAAACATTCAGTACTTC.

The sample holds many counts of this clonotype. The chain carries TRBV12-3 or TRBV12-4 and TRBJ1-2; D unresolved. This CDR3 has 11 amino acids. V was pared by 4 bases and J by 8 bases, with 8 bases between. The CDR3 DNA sequence: TGTGCCAGCAGTTCAAGGGAAGGCTACACCTTC. Translation: CASSSREGYTF.

This sequence joins TRBV2 and TRBJ2-5, with 8 positions matching TRBD2. CDR1 and CDR2 from the germline V gene are SNHLY and FYNNEI. The CDR3 has 14 residues. V lost 5 bases to trimming and J lost 6 bases; unmatched junction nucleotides: 8. The CDR3 bases are TGTGCCAGCAGTAGAGCGGGAGATGTAAAGACCCAGTACTTC. The encoded protein is CASSRAGDVKTQYF.

This chain links TRBV7-2 with TRBJ1-2; D is unclear. V lost 4 bases, J lost 9 bases, and 12 bases lay in between. This CDR3 comprises 12 residues. The germline CDR1 and CDR2 sequences are SGHTA and FQGNSA. Here the CDR3 reads CASSWTSGSYTF. CDR3 DNA: TGTGCCAGCAGCTGGACTAGCGGGAGCTACACCTTC.

V usage is TRBV2 and J usage is TRBJ2-5; D is possibly TRBD1 or TRBD2 (5 bases each). Germline lookup yields CDR1 SNHLY and CDR2 FYNNEI. The CDR3 has 18 residues. Trimming took off 7 bases at V and 5 bases at J, with 29 bases between the two ends. The CDR3 reads CASTIHRSGIGVGETQYF. CDR3 in DNA: TGTGCCAGCACCATCCACCGTTCCGGGATAGGGGTTGGTGAGACCCAGTACTTC. Full variable domain (missing parts from reference TRBV2 and TRBJ2-5): EPEVTQTPSHQVTQMGQEVILRCVPISNHLYFYWYRQILGQKVEFLVSFYNNEISEKSEIFDDQFSVERPDGSNFTLKIRSTKLEDSAMYFCASTIHRSGIGVGETQYFGPGTRLLVL.

This clonotype was picked up many times. The rearrangement uses TRBV24-1 and TRBJ2-5; D unclear. The germline V gene encodes CDR1 KGHDR and CDR2 SFDVKD. The CDR3 sequence is 12 residues long. The V end lost 0 bases, the J end lost 4 bases, and 2 bases lay between the germline ends. The CDR3 nucleotides are TGTGCCACCAGTGATTTGAGAGAGACCCAGTACTTC. Protein: CATSDLRETQYF.

The sample holds one count of this clonotype. The genes are TRBV15 and TRBJ2-7; a possible D gene is TRBD1 (6 bases). Trimming cost V 6 bases and J 7 bases, with 16 bases left between them. The germline gives CDR1 LNHNV, CDR2 YYDKDF (reference sequence). The CDR3 loop spans 13 amino acids. CDR3 sequence: CATRWGQDGEQYF. As DNA, the CDR3 is TGTGCCACCAGATGGGGGCAAGACGGGGAGCAGTACTTC.

At least ten counts were recorded for this clonotype. The gene calls are TRBV6-5 and TRBJ2-7, with a possible D match to TRBD2 (5 bases). Germline CDR1 MNHEY, CDR2 SVGAGI. The V end lost 6 bases, the J end lost 3 bases, and 15 bases lay between the germline ends. The CDR3 covers 14 residues. In DNA form, the CDR3 reads TGTGCCAGCAGCTCCGGACTTTCCCGCTACGAGCAGTACTTC. This gives the protein CASSSGLSRYEQYF.

Note on this clonotype: Since a much larger clone is just one base distant, this may be a read error. The rearrangement joins TRBV28 to TRBJ2-7; tentative D call: TRBD1 (6 bases). CDR1 and CDR2 from the germline V gene are MDHEN and SYDVKM. V lost 8 bases and J lost 0, with 14 bases in between. The CDR3 sequence is 14 residues long. The CDR3 protein is CASGTGSFSYEQYF. CDR3 coding DNA: TGTGCCAGCGGCACAGGGTCCTTCTCCTACGAGCAGTACTTC.

This clonotype has a count of ten or more. The chain has TRBV20-1 and TRBJ2-7; D possibly corresponds to TRBD2 (5 bases). V lost 2 bases to trimming and J lost 6 bases, with 14 bases between them. The CDR3 is made up of 13 amino acids. CDR1 DFQATT and CDR2 SNEGSKA come from the germline V gene (reference sequence). CDR3 region: CSARKTLAREQYF. In DNA form, the CDR3 reads TGCAGTGCTAGAAAGACGCTAGCACGCGAGCAGTACTTC.